The 29 T cell receptor beta chains reported below all come from one sample, sequenced in a study of beta chain features in type 1 diabetes. cDNA synthesis used the whole RNA isolate, giving expressed TCRB sequences. Here immunoSEQ multiplex PCR was the method, and the copy in TCRdb shows in-frame clones only, minus some. Seen here are around 500,000 clones, approximately 10% observed once, and the top ten hold more than 0.045%. The sequenced material came from naive CD4+ T cells from blood. The receptors shown here come from a woman aged 18-30 years in good health.

This clone was counted between two and nine times. The V gene is TRBV7-9, the J gene TRBJ1-6; D gene ambiguous. In germline, CDR1 is SEHNR, CDR2 FQNEAQ (reference sequence). This CDR3 spans 13 amino acids. V was shortened by 5 bases and J by 10 bases, with 12 bases between the two germline ends. This CDR3 reads CASSPPNGSPLHF. CDR3 DNA: TGTGCCAGCAGCCCCCCCAATGGGTCACCCCTCCACTTT.

This clone occurred a few times. This chain links TRBV7-9 with TRBJ2-1, with D uncertain. V dropped 2 bases and J dropped 0 bases, with 8 bases sitting between them. CDR1 is SEHNR, CDR2 FQNEAQ, per germline (reference sequence). The CDR3 contains 15 residues. The CDR3: CASSLSAPSYNEQFF. In DNA, the CDR3 is TGTGCCAGCAGCTTATCGGCTCCCTCCTACAATGAGCAGTTCTTC.

This rearrangement joins TRBV9 to TRBJ1-5; D is unclear. V lost 0 bases, J lost 6 bases, and 13 bases lay in between. CDR1 and CDR2 from the germline V gene are SGDLS and YYNGEE. This CDR3 region has 15 residues. CDR3: CASSVGKGRSQPQHF. The CDR3 nucleotides are TGTGCCAGCAGCGTAGGAAAGGGAAGGAGTCAGCCCCAGCATTTT.

The chain recombines TRBV7-9 with TRBJ2-2, with 7 bases lining up with TRBD1. The CDR3 is 13 residues long. Losses at the gene ends were 5 bases for V and 5 bases for J; bases not matched to a gene: 2. CDR1 and CDR2 from the germline V gene are SEHNR and FQNEAQ (reference sequence). The CDR3 spells CASSLQGTGELFF. CDR3 DNA sequence: TGTGCCAGCAGCCTACAGGGGACCGGGGAGCTGTTTTTT.

This CDR3 reads CASNRQGGLEAFF. The CDR3, as DNA: TGTGCCAGTAACCGACAGGGGGGTCTTGAAGCTTTCTTT. The chain carries TRBV19 and TRBJ1-1, with 9 bases that match TRBD1. Germline trimming cut 7 bases from V and 7 bases from J; bases unmatched to any gene: 7. Germline-derived CDR1 and CDR2 are LNHDA and SQIVND (reference sequence). This CDR3 is built from 13 residues.

This clone was found a few times. V and J are TRBV7-2 and TRBJ2-2; 7 nucleotides agree with TRBD1. V dropped 5 bases and J dropped 8; count of bases not matched to a gene: 8. The CDR3 has 14 amino acids. Germline assignment: CDR1 SGHTA and CDR2 FQGNSA. CDR3 amino acids: CASSPNRGAGELFF. CDR3 coding DNA: TGTGCCAGCAGCCCCAACAGGGGCGCGGGGGAGCTGTTTTTT.

Only a few counts were recorded for this clone. The chain carries TRBV18 and TRBJ2-7; a weak D match, TRBD1 (5 bases). The CDR3 extends over 14 amino acids. V lost 6 bases and J 6 bases, leaving 18 bases between the germline ends. Germline CDR1 is KGHSH and CDR2 is LQKENI. CDR3 sequence reads: CASSRQSGPGEQYF. In nucleotides, the CDR3 is TGTGCCAGCTCGCGCCAGTCAGGGCCCGGCGAGCAGTACTTC.

The chain is built from TRBV6-5 and TRBJ2-1; possible D gene TRBD2, 6 bases. CDR1 is MNHEY, CDR2 SVGAGI, per germline. The V and J ends lost 6 bases and 8 bases respectively, with 17 bases between them. There are 14 residues in the CDR3. The CDR3 protein is CASSRGTYGYEQFF. The CDR3 DNA reads as TGTGCCAGCAGCCGCGGGACCTACGGCTATGAGCAGTTCTTC.

This chain joins TRBV7-9 and TRBJ2-7; D call uncertain. The CDR3 is 14 residues long. Trimming pared 4 bases from V and 3 bases from J, leaving 13 bases between. The germline CDR1 and CDR2 sequences are SEHNR and FQNEAQ (reference sequence). DNA for the CDR3: TGTGCCAGCAGCTACACCGGGTCGGGCTACGAGCAGTACTTC. Translation: CASSYTGSGYEQYF. The full variable domain, in which reference TRBV7-9 and TRBJ2-7 provide the parts outside the CDR3, is DTGVSQNPRHKITKRGQNVTFRCDPISEHNRLYWYRQTLGQGPEFLTYFQNEAQLEKSRLLSDRFSAERPKGSFSTLEIQRTEQGDSAMYLCASSYTGSGYEQYFGPGTRLTVT.

The table lists this clone with a few counts. The CDR3 loop is CASSQGASAFF. The CDR3, as DNA: TGCGCCAGCAGTCAAGGGGCATCGGCTTTCTTT. This chain joins TRBV23-1 and TRBJ1-1, with TRBD1 as a possible D gene (5 bases). TRBV23-1 qualifies as an ORF whose function is uncertain. The CDR3 length is 11 residues. V dropped 2 bases and J dropped 11 bases, with 9 bases sitting between them.

This clone appeared a few times. The chain uses TRBV4-1 and TRBJ2-7; TRBD2 might be the D (6 bases). Germline CDR1 reads MGHRA; CDR2 reads YSYEKL. The V end was cut by 2 bases, the J end by 2 bases, with 10 bases between. CDR3 length equals 14 residues. The CDR3 region has the DNA TGCGCCAGCAGCCAACTAGCGCTACCCTACGAGCAGTACTTC. Its translation is CASSQLALPYEQYF.

This chain joins TRBV9 and TRBJ2-7; TRBD2 agrees at 9 bases. Trimming removed 0 bases from V and 0 bases from J; junction bases left unmatched: 4. CDR3 length: 16 residues. CDR1 and CDR2 (germline): SGDLS, YYNGEE. CDR3 loop: CASSVGGGRASYEQYF. Here the CDR3 DNA reads TGTGCCAGCAGCGTAGGGGGCGGGAGGGCCTCCTACGAGCAGTACTTC.

V usage is TRBV19 and J usage is TRBJ1-6; the D is unclear. Germline V lookup: CDR1 LNHDA, CDR2 SQIVND (reference sequence). V dropped 3 bases and J dropped 1 base, with 13 bases sitting between them. The CDR3 contains 17 residues. CDR3 in amino acids: CASSMSVGGSYNSPLHF. The CDR3 DNA sequence: TGTGCCAGTAGTATGTCCGTCGGCGGTTCCTATAATTCACCCCTCCACTTT.

The chain has TRBV18 and TRBJ2-3; D gene uncertain. This CDR3 region has 13 residues. V was shortened by 6 bases and J by 2 bases, with 9 bases between the two germline ends. Per germline, CDR1 KGHSH and CDR2 LQKENI. The CDR3 coding sequence is TGTGCCAGCTCCCCGGCCTCCACAGATACGCAGTATTTT. Protein: CASSPASTDTQYF.

The chain is built from TRBV27 and TRBJ2-1; 7 nucleotides match TRBD1. Looked up from germline, CDR1 is MNHEY and CDR2 is SMNVEV (reference sequence). After removal of 6 bases from V and 4 bases from J, the junction contained 6 bases not matched to a gene. The CDR3 totals 14 residues. The CDR3 loop is CASRNTGVYNEQFF. CDR3 coding DNA: TGTGCCAGCAGGAACACAGGGGTTTACAATGAGCAGTTCTTC.

This clone showed up just a few times. The gene calls are TRBV10-2 and TRBJ2-7; either TRBD1 or TRBD2 may supply D (5 bases each). Trimming left V 0 bases short and J 9 bases short, with 18 bases between. Germline CDR1 is WSHSY and CDR2 is SAAADI. CDR3 length: 15 amino acids. The CDR3 reads CASSESYSGSQGQYV. CDR3 bases: TGCGCCAGCAGTGAGTCTTACTCAGGGAGCCAGGGGCAGTACGTC.

This clone was observed a handful of times. The chain recombines TRBV2 with TRBJ2-2; D might be TRBD2 (5 bases). Germline CDR1 is SNHLY and CDR2 is FYNNEI. Trimming took 1 base from V and 4 from J, leaving 7 bases between them. The CDR3 has 14 residues. The CDR3: CASSEERVTGELFF. The CDR3 DNA follows: TGTGCCAGCAGTGAAGAGAGGGTCACCGGGGAGCTGTTTTTT. Based on the CDR3 plus reference TRBV2 and TRBJ2-2, the full variable domain is EPEVTQTPSHQVTQMGQEVILRCVPISNHLYFYWYRQILGQKVEFLVSFYNNEISEKSEIFDDQFSVERPDGSNFTLKIRSTKLEDSAMYFCASSEERVTGELFFGEGSRLTVL.

V and J are TRBV5-1 and TRBJ2-3, with 9 bases aligning to TRBD2. CDR3 length: 16 amino acids. The V gene's germline CDR1 is SGHRS and CDR2 YFSETQ. Trimming cost V 0 bases and J 2 bases; bases outside gene matches: 4. CDR3 in amino acids: CASSLDVAGDTDTQYF. The CDR3 DNA follows: TGCGCCAGCAGCTTGGATGTAGCGGGGGACACAGATACGCAGTATTTT.

The table lists this clone with many counts. This chain uses TRBV29-1 with TRBJ1-1; D perhaps matches TRBD1 (6 bases). The germline CDR1 and CDR2 sequences are SQVTM and ANQGSEA. The CDR3 length is 13 residues. Trimming removed 6 bases at V and 0 bases at J, with 11 bases between. This CDR3 is CSVSGTMNTEAFF. In nucleotides, the CDR3 is TGCAGCGTCTCCGGGACAATGAACACTGAAGCTTTCTTT.

The chain combines TRBV7-2 with TRBJ2-5; 8 bases line up with TRBD1. The CDR3 consists of 14 residues. From germline, CDR1 is SGHTA and CDR2 FQGNSA. The J segment lost 5 bases and the V segment lost 5 bases, leaving 7 bases of the junction unmatched. CDR3 region: CASSPRTGMETQYF. The CDR3 DNA reads as TGTGCCAGCAGCCCACGGACAGGGATGGAGACCCAGTACTTC. Filled out from reference TRBV7-2 and TRBJ2-5, the complete variable domain reads GAGVSQSPSNKVTEKGKDVELRCDPISGHTALYWYRQSLGQGLEFLIYFQGNSAPDKSGLPSDRFSAERTGGSVSTLTIQRTQQEDSAVYLCASSPRTGMETQYFGPGTRLLVL.

This clone was seen a few times. The J gene is TRBJ1-1, the V gene TRBV7-3; 8 nucleotides agree with TRBD1. This CDR3 has 14 residues. Germline V gives CDR1 SGHTA, CDR2 FQGTGA. Losses at the gene ends were 2 bases for V and 1 base for J; bases not matched to a gene: 0. The CDR3 reads CASSLGTGNTEAFF. DNA of the CDR3: TGTGCCAGCAGCTTAGGGACAGGGAACACTGAAGCTTTCTTT.

This clone was found a few times. The chain links TRBV5-1 to TRBJ1-1; no definite D call. The germline V gene has CDR1 SGHRS and CDR2 YFSETQ. Trimming removed 1 base at V and 5 bases at J, with 18 bases between. The CDR3 is 16 residues long. The CDR3 DNA is TGCGCCAGCAGCTTGTCCCATACTGCACCGGGGACTGAAGCTTTCTTT. Encoded protein: CASSLSHTAPGTEAFF. Based on the CDR3 plus reference TRBV5-1 and TRBJ1-1, the full variable domain is KAGVTQTPRYLIKTRGQQVTLSCSPISGHRSVSWYQQTPGQGLQFLFEYFSETQRNKGNFPGRFSGRQFSNSRSEMNVSTLELGDSALYLCASSLSHTAPGTEAFFGQGTRLTVV.

This clone was observed a handful of times. The chain carries TRBV29-1 and TRBJ2-5, with a weak D call TRBD2 (6 bases). Trimming shortened V by 7 bases and J by 4 bases, and 16 bases separated the two germline ends. The germline CDR1 and CDR2 sequences are SQVTM and ANQGSEA. The CDR3 length is 13 residues. CDR3 bases: TGCAGCGCCCTCGGGGGTTTAAGAGAGACCCAGTACTTC. Protein product: CSALGGLRETQYF.

This clone was counted between two and nine times. Other DNA sequences of this sample code for an identical CDR3. The V and J genes are TRBV7-9 and TRBJ1-4; TRBD1 aligns across 10 bases. Germline CDR1 and CDR2: SEHNR and FQNEAQ (reference sequence). The CDR3 contains 14 residues. The V gene end was trimmed by 3 bases and the J gene end by 6 bases; junction bases not matched to a gene: 1. CDR3 amino acids: CASSLGTGDEKLFF. The CDR3, as DNA: TGTGCCAGCAGCTTGGGGACAGGGGATGAAAAACTGTTTTTT.

The chain has TRBV7-2 and TRBJ2-7, with D maybe TRBD1 (6 bases). CDR1 is SGHTA and CDR2 is FQGNSA in the germline V gene. Deletions cut 1 base from V and 1 base from J, with 20 bases between. The CDR3 runs 18 residues. The chain's CDR3 is CASSLEWGRRLTSYEQYF. DNA for the CDR3: TGTGCCAGCAGCTTAGAATGGGGGCGCCGGCTGACTTCCTACGAGCAGTACTTC.

CDR3 in amino acids: CASSYRRQGTYNEQFF. The CDR3 DNA reads TGTGCCAGCAGTTACCGACGACAGGGGACCTACAATGAGCAGTTCTTC. This chain joins TRBV6-5 and TRBJ2-1, with 8 bases lining up with TRBD1. The ends lost 2 bases at V and 2 bases at J; junction bases unmatched: 5. From germline, CDR1 is MNHEY and CDR2 SVGAGI. The CDR3 has 16 amino acids.

This clone was seen a handful of times. J is TRBJ2-5 and V is TRBV15; D is unclear. The CDR3 has 15 amino acids. V lost 0 bases to trimming and J lost 2 bases, with 10 bases between them. Germline CDR1 LNHNV, CDR2 YYDKDF (reference sequence). CDR3 amino acids: CATSRDITTQETQYF. As DNA, the CDR3 is TGTGCCACCAGCAGAGATATCACTACGCAAGAGACCCAGTACTTC.

This clone was found a few times. The chain links TRBV7-9 to TRBJ2-7, with D possibly being TRBD1 or TRBD2 (6 bases each). Germline-derived CDR1 and CDR2 are SEHNR and FQNEAQ (reference sequence). There are 11 residues in the CDR3. Trimming removed 9 bases from V and 4 bases from J, with 10 bases in between. DNA of the CDR3: TGTGCCAGGGAGGGGGGTTACGAGCAGTACGTC. This encodes CAREGGYEQYV.

This clone has more than one count but fewer than ten. This rearrangement joins TRBV7-6 to TRBJ1-1; no clear D. The CDR3 consists of 14 residues. Trimming stripped 2 bases from V and 4 bases from J, with 11 bases between. CDR1 and CDR2 from the germline V gene are SGHVS and FNYEAQ. The CDR3 DNA is TGTGCCAGCAGCTTAAAACACGGCGGCACTGAAGCTTTCTTT. Encoded protein: CASSLKHGGTEAFF.